This T cell receptor beta chain was profiled in a study of cytomegalovirus exposure and HLA in healthy donors (TCRdb year 2017). For the wider study: An earlier analysis of approximately 600 of the donors reported roughly 270 Gb of sequence data and 100 million to 140 million unique TCR beta sequences from approximately 180 million T cells. On average, roughly 240,000 unique TCR beta nucleotide sequences were sequenced per donor among 300 to 500 genotyped donors of the cohort, with roughly 18% of those sequences being non-productive. Every discovery cohort repertoire had been produced on one sequencing platform. The study was designed to test whether signatures of past pathogen exposure could be identified by cataloging public T cell receptors. A later analysis re-analyzed previously published TCR beta repertoires from about 600 donors and added high-resolution HLA genotyping to study TCR occurrence patterns. The genetic ancestry cluster associated with self-reported Caucasian donors included around 76% of the approximately 400 genotyped donors. The study combined high-throughput TCR immunosequencing, statistical association of individual TCRs with disease status, and machine learning to predict cytomegalovirus infection status. Five DR-DQ haplotypes were treated as single units for association and clustering because of strong linkage in the cohort. Along with the approximately 620-subject first cohort, a separate validation cohort of 120 different subjects was used. An earlier analysis of 587 of the donors used high-throughput TCR beta sequencing to judge whether each TCR beta V gene segment behaved as functional or pseudogenic. The number of donors typed differed by locus, with about 629-630 for A, B, C, DRB1 and DQB1, roughly 550 for DQA1, nearly 610 for DPA1, and some 440 for DPB1. About 280 gigabases of sequencing data and 70 million to 95 million unique TCR sequences made up an early release that covered roughly 670 HLA-typed donors. Genome-wide SNP genotypes for about three fifths of the 666 donors were used in a later genetic analysis, which treated that subset as a discovery cohort. Class I and class II HLA loci were covered by the typing at four-digit resolution. Rather than drawing on any new phenotypic data, the later analysis identified candidate immune exposures from TCR beta sequences and the way those sequences occurred across donors. The study used immunosequencing to profile the T cell repertoires of approximately 630 subjects and linked those repertoires to cytomegalovirus serostatus. Alongside the repertoire data, information on donor age, sex, ethnicity and CMV serostatus was compiled.

The cohort comprised fewer than 700 healthy bone marrow donors. All cohort members were sampled while nominally healthy, although unrecorded immune exposures were likely present. The donor was CMV seronegative and was included in the group of under 450 seronegative cohort members. Every donor gave a peripheral blood sample, and the peripheral blood mononuclear cells from that sample were used for TCR beta sequencing. The Qiagen DNeasy Blood Extraction Kit was used to extract genomic DNA from the blood cell samples. On this clone itself: This receptor's antigen is unknown. No much larger clone exists at a distance of one base, and base qualities are not known.

The method behind the library was the immunoSEQ multiplex PCR assay. The multiplex PCR relied on a mix of 60 forward primers for TCR Vbeta segments and 13 reverse primers for TCR Jbeta segments. A multiplex PCR assay on genomic DNA amplified the CDR3 region of rearranged TCR beta genes. The Illumina HiSeq System was used to sequence the amplified TCR beta libraries as 87-base-pair reads. The study's processing was this. Across the 640 or so repertoires, a later analysis counted tens of millions of unique TCR beta chains, some 11 million of which were shared by at least two donors. Raw reads were error-corrected and collapsed into unique sequences with a nearest-neighbor algorithm that merged closely related sequences to remove PCR and sequencing errors. CDR3 sequences were aligned to IMGT reference sequences to assign V, D and J gene segments. For a sequence to be retained, a match of at least six nucleotides to both a V gene segment and a J gene segment was required. Rearrangements were classified as productive when the CDR3 lacked stop codons and remained in frame with V and J, and all other rearrangements were classified as non-productive. CDR3 was defined according to IMGT convention as the region running from the second conserved V-encoded cysteine to the conserved J-encoded phenylalanine. The earlier analysis of about 620 of the donors excluded sequences that lacked an unambiguous match to a single V gene segment. An earlier analysis of 450 to 650 of the donors called V segments functional above 56.7% productive rearrangements and segregating when the between-donor standard deviation exceeded 5%. A statistical classification framework was developed to diagnose cytomegalovirus status using the catalog of TCR beta chain sequences. V and J gene assignment, in a later analysis, came from comparing TCR nucleotide sequences with IMGT/GENE-DB human TR gene sequences. The TCRdist pipeline was used in a later analysis to assign CDR3 sequences and most-parsimonious VDJ recombination scenarios. In a later analysis, each TCR beta chain was defined by its CDR3 amino acid sequence together with its V-gene family, and reads lacking a unique V-gene family were excluded. To address suspected cross-contamination and a sequencing artifact, a later analysis removed some 620 highly shared, low-generation-probability nucleotide sequences. A later analysis calculated a clonal expansion index for each public chain from normalized within-repertoire ranks of inferred template counts. In a later analysis, generation probabilities were computed with a VDJ recombination model fitted to out-of-frame rearrangements, and the resulting probabilities were checked against IGoR. In a later analysis, hypergeometric tests were used to score TCR-TCR, TCR-HLA and TCR-CMV co-occurrence, with a repertoire-size bias correction applied to TCR pairs. In a later analysis, false discovery rates were estimated by permuting HLA or CMV assignments 20 times. In a later analysis, co-occurring TCRs were grouped using DBSCAN, and TCRdist sequence similarity was added for clustering within HLA-allele-positive subsets. Repertoires with fewer than 30,000 or more than 120,000 public chains, plus five repertoires with anomalous nucleotide sharing, were excluded from co-occurrence clustering. The table comes from immuneACCESS by way of TCRdb, which keeps in-frame sequences with V and J called. Part of the clones is missing from these tables; in studies checked, under half for an unresolved V gene and the rest for unknown reasons. That table supplies the V and J calls and clone size; D and trimming were determined from the DNA. This sample has around 180,000 clones in its table, and around 87% of those were observed once. The ten largest clones take up approximately 1.9% of the sample.

The germline V and J ends show losses of 5 bases and 6 bases respectively, and no gene match explains 8 bases of the junction. The CDR3 covers 14 residues, taking in both the cysteine and the phenylalanine. The kept DNA is CDR3 alone, 42 bases in frame from the first base. The germline V gene (reference sequence) yields PRHDT for CDR1 and FYEKMQ for CDR2. Paper-wide results and their limitations: For the cohort, immune exposure information was limited to CMV serostatus. A few of the identified cytomegalovirus-associated TCR beta chains were confirmed in vitro to be specific for cytomegalovirus antigens. An earlier analysis of approximately 500 of the donors showed that most TCR beta V segments appeared in productive rearrangements either about 90% or about 30% of the time, which broadly matched IMGT annotations. Because some donors lacked HLA typing at each locus, the association tests relied only on the typed subset. In a later analysis, most CMV-associated TCR beta chains were found to appear HLA-restricted, with HLA associations seemingly driven largely by CMV exposure. Presence/absence analyses assumed roughly uniform sequencing depth across donors, an assumption that may not hold. When HLA alleles, especially DR and DQ, strongly co-occurred, TCR associations were difficult to assign to individual alleles. According to a later analysis, TCR association rates differed among HLA loci, with DRB1 alleles showing the most associated TCRs and HLA-C alleles showing the fewest. The study gave a list of under 200 TCR beta chains associated with cytomegalovirus. According to a later genetic analysis, donors in an Asian-associated ancestry cluster had fewer N-insertions in productive TCRs than the approximately 650-donor mean. A further reported finding was that TCR beta sequences accurately predicted the HLA-A and HLA-B alleles for most subjects in the first cohort. A later analysis reported that several top co-occurrence clusters appeared linked to parvovirus B19, influenza, CMV and Epstein-Barr virus. Correlated functional status among segregating V segments might reflect linkage disequilibrium, but an unknown experimental factor could not be ruled out. V-gene and J-gene trimming of TCR beta chains was associated with a missense DCLRE1C variant in a later genetic analysis, and the association was replicated in an independent cohort. Some IMGT-functional V segments, including TRBV6-2 and TRBV6-3, could not be distinguished by the 87-base-pair reads and were therefore excluded. The authors suggested that the approach could potentially be generalized to other disease states and immunological phenotypes. At a false discovery rate of 0.05, a later analysis linked under 20,000 TCR beta sequences to specific HLA alleles. Most TCR sequences were observed very rarely across donors, whereas some public TCRs were present in many individuals. Fewer than 20 rarely observed V segments, including chromosome 9 orphons, were excluded from the earlier analysis of approximately 500 of the donors because counts were too low. Compared with equally common non-associated chains, HLA-associated TCR beta chains in a later analysis were more clonally expanded and had lower generation probabilities. The sequencing pipeline was judged likely to have produced a cluster of highly shared sequence variants as a technical artifact. The classifier was reported to diagnose cytomegalovirus status with high specificity and sensitivity in both the original cohort and the validation cohort. In this cohort, only TCR beta chains were sequenced, and detectable features were limited by the absence of alpha or paired-chain data.

This TCR derives from a woman aged 18-35 years in good health and CMV-seronegative. The sequenced material came from PBMCs. Here the chain combines TRBV13 and TRBJ2-7; the junction holds 9 bases that match TRBD1. The nucleotide sequence is TGTGCCAGCAGCCATCGGGACAGGGCTCTCGAGCAGTACTTC. Protein translation: CASSHRDRALEQYF.